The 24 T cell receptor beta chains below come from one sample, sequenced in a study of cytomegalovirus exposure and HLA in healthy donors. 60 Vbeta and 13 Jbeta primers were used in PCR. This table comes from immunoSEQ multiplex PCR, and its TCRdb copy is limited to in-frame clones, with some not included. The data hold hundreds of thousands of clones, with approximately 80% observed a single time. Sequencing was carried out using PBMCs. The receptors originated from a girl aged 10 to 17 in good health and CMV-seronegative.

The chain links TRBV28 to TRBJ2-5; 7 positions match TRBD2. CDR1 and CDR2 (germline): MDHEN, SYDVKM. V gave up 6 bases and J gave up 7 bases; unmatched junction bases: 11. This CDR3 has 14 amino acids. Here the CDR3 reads CASSSGTTRGTQYF. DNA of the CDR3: TGTGCCAGCAGCTCCGGGACTACGCGAGGGACCCAGTACTTC. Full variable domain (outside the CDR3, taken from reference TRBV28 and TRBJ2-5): DVKVTQSSRYLVKRTGEKVFLECVQDMDHENMFWYRQDPGLGLRLIYFSYDVKMKEKGDIPEGYSVSREKKERFSLILESASTNQTSMYLCASSSGTTRGTQYFGPGTRLLVL.

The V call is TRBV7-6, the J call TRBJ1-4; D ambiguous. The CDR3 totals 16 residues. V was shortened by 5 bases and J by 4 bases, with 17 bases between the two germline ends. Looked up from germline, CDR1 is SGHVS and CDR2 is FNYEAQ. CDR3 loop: CASSTSPSALNEKLFF. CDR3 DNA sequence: TGTGCCAGCAGCACTAGTCCCTCAGCACTTAATGAAAAACTGTTTTTT.

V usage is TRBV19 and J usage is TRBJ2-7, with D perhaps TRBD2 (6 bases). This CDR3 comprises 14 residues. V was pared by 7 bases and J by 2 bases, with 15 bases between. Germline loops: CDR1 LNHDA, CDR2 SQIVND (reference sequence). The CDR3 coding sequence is TGTGCCAGTAAAAGCTTAGCGGACCCCTACGAGCAGTACTTC. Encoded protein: CASKSLADPYEQYF.

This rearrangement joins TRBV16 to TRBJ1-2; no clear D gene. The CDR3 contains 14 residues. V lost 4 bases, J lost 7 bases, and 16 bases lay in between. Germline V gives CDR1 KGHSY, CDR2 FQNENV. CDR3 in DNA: TGTGCCAGCAGCCCGGCACGGGGTTCGACTGGCTACACCTTC. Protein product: CASSPARGSTGYTF.

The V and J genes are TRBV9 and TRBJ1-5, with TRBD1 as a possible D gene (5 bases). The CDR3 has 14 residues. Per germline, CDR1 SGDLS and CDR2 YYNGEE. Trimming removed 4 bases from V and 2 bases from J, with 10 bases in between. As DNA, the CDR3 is TGTGCCAGCAGCCTCGACAGCCGCAATCAGCCCCAGCATTTT. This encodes CASSLDSRNQPQHF.

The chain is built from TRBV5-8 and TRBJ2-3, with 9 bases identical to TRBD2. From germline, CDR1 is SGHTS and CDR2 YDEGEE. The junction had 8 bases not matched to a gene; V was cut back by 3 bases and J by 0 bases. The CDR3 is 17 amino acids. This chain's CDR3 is CASSSGSGGRSTDTQYF. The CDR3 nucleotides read TGTGCCAGCAGCTCGGGCAGCGGGGGGCGGAGCACAGATACGCAGTATTTT.

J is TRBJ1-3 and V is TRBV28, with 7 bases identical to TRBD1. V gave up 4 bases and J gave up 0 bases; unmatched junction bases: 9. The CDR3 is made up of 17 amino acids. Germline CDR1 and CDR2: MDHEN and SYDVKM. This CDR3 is CASSSPPGGGSGNTIYF. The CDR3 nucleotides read TGTGCCAGCAGTTCCCCACCAGGGGGAGGCTCTGGAAACACCATATATTTT. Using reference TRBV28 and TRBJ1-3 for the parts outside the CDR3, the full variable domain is DVKVTQSSRYLVKRTGEKVFLECVQDMDHENMFWYRQDPGLGLRLIYFSYDVKMKEKGDIPEGYSVSREKKERFSLILESASTNQTSMYLCASSSPPGGGSGNTIYFGEGSWLTVV.

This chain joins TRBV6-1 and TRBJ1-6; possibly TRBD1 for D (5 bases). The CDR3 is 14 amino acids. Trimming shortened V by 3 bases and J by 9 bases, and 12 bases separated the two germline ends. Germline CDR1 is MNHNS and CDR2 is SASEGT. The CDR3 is CASSDYGGGSPLHF. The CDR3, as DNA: TGTGCCAGCAGTGATTACGGGGGGGGTTCACCCCTCCACTTT.

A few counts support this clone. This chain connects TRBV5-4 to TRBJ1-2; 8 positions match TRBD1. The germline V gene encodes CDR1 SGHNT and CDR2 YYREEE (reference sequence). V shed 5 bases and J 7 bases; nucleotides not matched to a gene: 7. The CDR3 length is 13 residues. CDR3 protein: CASSSDRVSGYTF. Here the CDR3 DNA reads TGTGCCAGCAGTTCGGACAGGGTTAGTGGCTACACCTTC. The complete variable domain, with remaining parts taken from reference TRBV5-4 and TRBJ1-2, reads ETGVTQSPTHLIKTRGQQVTLRCSSQSGHNTVSWYQQALGQGPQFIFQYYREEENGRGNFPPRFSGLQFPNYSSELNVNALELDDSALYLCASSSDRVSGYTFGSGTRLTVV.

The CDR3 DNA reads as TGTGCCAGCAGTTTAAACCCTGACAGGGCCGGGGGCTACACCTTC. Translated, it gives CASSLNPDRAGGYTF. The rearrangement links TRBV6-5 to TRBJ1-2; TRBD1 matches at 7 bases. Germline V CDR1 and CDR2: MNHEY, SVGAGI. Trimming took 4 bases from V and 8 from J; bases not matched to a gene: 13. This CDR3 has 15 amino acids.

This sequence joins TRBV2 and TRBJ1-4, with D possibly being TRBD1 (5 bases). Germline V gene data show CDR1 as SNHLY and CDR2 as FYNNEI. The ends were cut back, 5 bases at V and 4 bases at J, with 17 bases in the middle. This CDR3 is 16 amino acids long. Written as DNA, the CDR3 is TGTGCCAGCAGTTGGGGACGGGCCGGGAGTAATGAAAAACTGTTTTTT. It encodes CASSWGRAGSNEKLFF.

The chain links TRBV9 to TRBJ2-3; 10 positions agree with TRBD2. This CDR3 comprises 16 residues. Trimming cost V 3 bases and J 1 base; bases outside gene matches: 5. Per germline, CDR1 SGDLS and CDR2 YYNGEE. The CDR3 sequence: CASSALAGAGTDTQYF. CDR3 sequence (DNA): TGTGCCAGCAGCGCCCTAGCGGGGGCCGGCACAGATACGCAGTATTTT.

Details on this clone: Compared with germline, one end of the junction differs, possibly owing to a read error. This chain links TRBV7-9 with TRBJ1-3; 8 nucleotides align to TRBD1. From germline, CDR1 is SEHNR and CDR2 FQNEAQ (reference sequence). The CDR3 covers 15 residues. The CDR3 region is CSSRQGLPTGNTIYF. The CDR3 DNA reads TGTTCCAGCAGACAGGGGCTCCCGACTGGAAACACCATATATTTT.

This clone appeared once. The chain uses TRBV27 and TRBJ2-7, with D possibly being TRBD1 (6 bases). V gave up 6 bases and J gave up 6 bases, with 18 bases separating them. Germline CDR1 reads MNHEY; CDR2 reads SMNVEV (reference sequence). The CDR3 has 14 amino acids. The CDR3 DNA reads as TGTGCCAGCAGAAACGACAGGCTTCTTGGCGAGCAGTACTTC. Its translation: CASRNDRLLGEQYF.

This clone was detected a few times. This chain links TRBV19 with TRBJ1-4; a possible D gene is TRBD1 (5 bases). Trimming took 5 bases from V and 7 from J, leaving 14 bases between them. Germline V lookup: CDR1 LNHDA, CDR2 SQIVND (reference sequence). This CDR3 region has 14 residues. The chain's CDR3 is CASSPTRGGEKLFF. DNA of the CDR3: TGTGCCAGTAGTCCAACCCGGGGGGGTGAAAAACTGTTTTTT.

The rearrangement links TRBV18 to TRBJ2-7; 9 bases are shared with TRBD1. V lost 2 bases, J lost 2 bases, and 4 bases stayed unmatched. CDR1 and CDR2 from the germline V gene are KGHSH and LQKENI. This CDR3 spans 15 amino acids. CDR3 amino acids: CASSPSGTGPYEQYF. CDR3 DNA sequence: TGTGCCAGCTCACCATCCGGGACAGGGCCCTACGAGCAGTACTTC.

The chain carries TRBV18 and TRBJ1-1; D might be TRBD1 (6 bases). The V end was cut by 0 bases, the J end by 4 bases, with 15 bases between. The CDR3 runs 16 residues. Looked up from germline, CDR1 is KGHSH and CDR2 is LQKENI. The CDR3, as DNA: TGTGCCAGCTCACCACCTATCAGGGGAGAGGGCACTGAAGCTTTCTTT. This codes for CASSPPIRGEGTEAFF.

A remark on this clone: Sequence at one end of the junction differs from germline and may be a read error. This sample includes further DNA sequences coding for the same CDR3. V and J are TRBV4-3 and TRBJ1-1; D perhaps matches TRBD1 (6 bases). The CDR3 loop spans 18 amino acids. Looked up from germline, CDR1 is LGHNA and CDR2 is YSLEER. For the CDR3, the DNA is TGCGCCAGCAGCCAAGGCTGGACAGCTGCTAAAAAAAACACTGAGGCTTTCTTT. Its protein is CASSQGWTAAKKNTEAFF.

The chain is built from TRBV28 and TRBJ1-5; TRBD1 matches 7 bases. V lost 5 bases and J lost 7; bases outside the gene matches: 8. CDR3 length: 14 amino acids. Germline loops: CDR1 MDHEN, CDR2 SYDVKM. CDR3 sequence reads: CASSKSGGHQPQHF. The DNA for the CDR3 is TGTGCCAGCAGTAAATCAGGGGGACACCAGCCCCAGCATTTT.

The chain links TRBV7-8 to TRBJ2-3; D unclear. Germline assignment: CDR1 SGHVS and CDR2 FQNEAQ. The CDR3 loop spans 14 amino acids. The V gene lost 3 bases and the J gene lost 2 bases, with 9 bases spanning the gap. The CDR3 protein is CASSFTSDTDTQYF. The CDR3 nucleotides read TGTGCCAGCAGCTTCACCTCAGACACAGATACGCAGTATTTT.

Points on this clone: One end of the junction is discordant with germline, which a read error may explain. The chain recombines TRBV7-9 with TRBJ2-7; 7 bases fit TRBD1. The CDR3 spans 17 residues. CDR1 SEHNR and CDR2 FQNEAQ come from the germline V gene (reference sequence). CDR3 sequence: CSSSPGQSRGFDHEQYF. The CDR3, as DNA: TGTTCCAGCAGCCCGGGACAGTCCCGGGGCTTCGACCACGAGCAGTACTTC.

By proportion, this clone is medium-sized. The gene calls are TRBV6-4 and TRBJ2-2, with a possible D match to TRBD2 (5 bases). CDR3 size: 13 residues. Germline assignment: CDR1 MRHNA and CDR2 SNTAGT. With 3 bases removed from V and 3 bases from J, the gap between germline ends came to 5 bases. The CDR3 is CASSEADTGELFF. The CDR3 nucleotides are TGTGCCAGCAGTGAAGCGGACACCGGGGAGCTGTTTTTT.

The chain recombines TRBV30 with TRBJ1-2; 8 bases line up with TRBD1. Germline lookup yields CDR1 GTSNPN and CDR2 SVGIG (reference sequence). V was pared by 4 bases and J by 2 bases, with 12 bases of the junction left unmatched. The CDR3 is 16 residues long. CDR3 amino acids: CAWKKDRERANYGYTF. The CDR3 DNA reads TGTGCCTGGAAAAAGGACAGGGAGAGGGCGAACTATGGCTACACCTTC.

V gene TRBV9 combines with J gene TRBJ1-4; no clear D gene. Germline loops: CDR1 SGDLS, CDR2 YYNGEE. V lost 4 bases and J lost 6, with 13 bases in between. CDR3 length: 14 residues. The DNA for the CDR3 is TGTGCCAGCAGCCCCCAAGGAGAACATGAAAAACTGTTTTTT. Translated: CASSPQGEHEKLFF.